This T cell receptor beta chain was profiled in a study of T-cell reconstitution after alpha-beta-depleted transplantation in children. Study-wide results and caveats: The origin of alpha-beta T cells about two months after transplant was reportedly several hundred expanded graft clones. T-cell counts and diversity were attributed mostly to newly produced T cells one year after transplant.

Regarding this clonotype: What it recognizes is unknown.

Molecular barcoding with unique molecular identifiers was used for the TCRbeta library. TCRdb ran MiXCR on the PCR reads and lists one entry per CDR3 protein. The table includes a few hundred thousand distinct CDR3 sequences, more than 20% detected once. Sequenced here: PBMCs, sampled before TCRalphabeta/CD19-depleted stem cell transplant. This TCR was recovered from a boy in the first two years of life with Wiskott-Aldrich syndrome, due to receive a stem cell transplant.

The CDR3 DNA follows: TGTGCCAGCAGATTGGGAGGGGGCACAGATACGCAGTATTTT. Its translation: CASRLGGGTDTQYF. V and J are TRBV12-3 or TRBV12-4 and TRBJ2-3, with 7 positions matching TRBD2. This CDR3 comprises 14 residues. V dropped 6 bases and J dropped 1; count of bases not matched to a gene: 4.